This TCR beta chain was observed in a study of patients and donors after allogeneic stem cell transplantation. V gave up 2 bases and J gave up 6 bases, with 11 bases separating them. CDR3 length equals 13 residues. Germline V gene sequence: CDR1 SGHRS, CDR2 YFSETQ. TCRdb re-called the RT-PCR reads with MiXCR, one entry per CDR3 protein. The sample holds 100,000 to 120,000 distinct CDR3 sequences; approximately 40% are singletons and the top ten take roughly 30%. Sample: blood, either unsorted or a sorted T cell fraction (not recorded which). The chain recombines TRBV5-1 with TRBJ1-2; D might be TRBD1 (5 bases). The receptor comes from a human donor who was either an allogeneic HSCT recipient or a stem cell or donor lymphocyte infusion donor (not recorded which). It is not recorded whose cells these are; they may come from a transplant donor. In DNA, the CDR3 is TGCGCCAGCAGCTTAGACAGACGGAATGGCTACACCTTC. This sequence encodes CASSLDRRNGYTF.